These 27 T cell receptor beta chains came from one sample sequenced in a study of blood T cell repertoires in COVID-19 (dated by TCRdb to the early 2020s). Libraries were made using the immunoSEQ multiplex PCR assay. The table was pulled from immuneACCESS by TCRdb, which kept in-frame rearrangements only. Such tables lose some clones; where checked, under half of the loss comes from unresolved V genes, and the rest has no known cause. The sample table lists about 170,000 clones, about 80% of them with a count of one. The leading ten clones occupy roughly 2% of the sample. Sequencing was carried out using peripheral blood. Receptors originate from a woman aged 80 or over with acute or convalescent COVID-19.

Remarks on this clone: The junction shows a germline mismatch at one end, possibly a read error. This chain uses TRBV28 with TRBJ2-7; D gene unclear. This CDR3 has 12 residues. Germline V gene lookup returns CDR1 MDHEN and CDR2 SYDVKM. The CDR3 DNA sequence: TGTGCCAGCAGTTTATACTCCGACGAGCAGTACTTC. Its translation: CASSLYSDEQYF.

V gene TRBV7-6 combines with J gene TRBJ2-7; 8 nucleotides match TRBD2. Germline loops: CDR1 SGHVS, CDR2 FNYEAQ. This CDR3 region has 18 residues. The trim removed 5 bases at V and 3 bases at J, leaving 18 bases unmatched. Written as DNA, the CDR3 is TGTGCCAGCAGCGTAGGGGCCGGGAGGGTAGGGGAAGGCTACGAGCAGTACTTC. It yields the protein CASSVGAGRVGEGYEQYF. Filled out from reference TRBV7-6 and TRBJ2-7, the complete variable domain reads GAGVSQSPRYKVTKRGQDVALRCDPISGHVSLYWYRQALGQGPEFLTYFNYEAQQDKSGLPNDRFSAERPEGSISTLTIQRTEQRDSAMYRCASSVGAGRVGEGYEQYFGPGTRLTVT.

The chain joins TRBV5-6 to TRBJ2-7; 10 bases fit TRBD2. Germline-derived CDR1 and CDR2 are SGHDT and YYEEEE. CDR3 length: 15 residues. The ends lost 1 base at V and 2 bases at J; junction bases unmatched: 3. The chain's CDR3 is CASSLYSGGTYEQYF. The CDR3 DNA reads TGTGCCAGCAGCTTGTATAGCGGGGGGACCTACGAGCAGTACTTC.

This chain connects TRBV10-2 to TRBJ1-2; TRBD1 matches at 7 bases. Germline V lookup: CDR1 WSHSY, CDR2 SAAADI. Germline trimming cut 3 bases from V and 7 bases from J; bases unmatched to any gene: 11. This CDR3 is 15 amino acids long. The CDR3 region is CASSDLQGNSAGYTF. CDR3 bases: TGCGCCAGCAGTGATTTACAGGGGAATTCGGCTGGCTACACCTTC.

The rearrangement links TRBV5-1 to TRBJ1-2; D is unresolved. V was pared by 4 bases and J by 0 bases, with 10 bases between. Germline values: CDR1 SGHRS, CDR2 YFSETQ. The CDR3 has 14 residues. The CDR3 region is CASSPGSSNYGYTF. CDR3 DNA: TGCGCCAGCAGCCCCGGGTCTTCTAACTATGGCTACACCTTC.

The rearrangement joins TRBV28 to TRBJ2-1, with D possibly matching TRBD1 (5 bases). The length of the CDR3 is 14 residues. V was pared by 2 bases and J by 6 bases, with 11 bases between. CDR1 is MDHEN and CDR2 is SYDVKM in the germline V gene. The CDR3 loop reads CASSLAGQGNEQFF. The CDR3 coding sequence is TGTGCCAGCAGTTTAGCCGGGCAGGGCAATGAGCAGTTCTTC.

In its sample, this clone was seen once. The rearrangement joins TRBV5-1 to TRBJ2-2, with 7 bases fitting TRBD2. Germline V CDR1 and CDR2: SGHRS, YFSETQ. V shed 5 bases and J 4 bases; nucleotides not matched to a gene: 17. This CDR3 spans 18 amino acids. The CDR3 bases are TGCGCCAGCAGTCGCCACTCTTTGACTAGCCTTCGCACCGGGGAGCTGTTTTTT. Amino acids: CASSRHSLTSLRTGELFF.

The chain couples TRBV7-9 to TRBJ1-5; unclear D gene. CDR3 size: 15 residues. CDR1 and CDR2 (germline): SEHNR, FQNEAQ (reference sequence). The V end was cut by 4 bases, the J end by 0 bases, with 10 bases between. CDR3 in DNA: TGTGCCAGCAGCTCCGGTCTCTATAGCAATCAGCCCCAGCATTTT. This codes for CASSSGLYSNQPQHF.

The rearrangement joins TRBV5-1 to TRBJ2-5; TRBD1 aligns across 10 bases. V dropped 4 bases and J dropped 5; count of bases not matched to a gene: 8. CDR1 SGHRS and CDR2 YFSETQ come from the germline V gene. The CDR3 spans 15 residues. The CDR3 reads CASSLGGGQGETQYF. CDR3 sequence (DNA): TGCGCCAGCAGCCTAGGAGGGGGACAGGGGGAGACCCAGTACTTC.

The V and J genes are TRBV7-2 and TRBJ2-1, with TRBD2 matching 10 bases. J lost 6 bases, V lost 2 bases, and 4 bases had no gene match. CDR3 length: 15 amino acids. CDR1 and CDR2 (germline): SGHTA, FQGNSA. CDR3 nucleotide sequence: TGTGCCAGCAGCTTATGGACTAGCGGATCCAATGAGCAGTTCTTC. Translating it yields CASSLWTSGSNEQFF.

V usage is TRBV13 and J usage is TRBJ2-2, with 8 bases lining up with TRBD1. The germline gives CDR1 PRHDT, CDR2 FYEKMQ (reference sequence). Germline trimming cut 4 bases from V and 3 bases from J; bases unmatched to any gene: 4. The CDR3 spans 15 residues. CDR3 bases: TGTGCCAGCAGCTATGAGGACAGGGACACCGGGGAGCTGTTTTTT. It encodes CASSYEDRDTGELFF.

The genes are TRBV19 and TRBJ2-5, with 8 bases fitting TRBD1. The CDR3 loop spans 12 amino acids. Germline CDR1 LNHDA, CDR2 SQIVND (reference sequence). J was trimmed by 5 bases and V by 9 bases; bases with no gene match: 5. CDR3 DNA: TGTGCCAGCGGACAGGGATTGGAGACCCAGTACTTC. Its translation: CASGQGLETQYF. The entire variable domain, with the rest obtained from reference TRBV19 and TRBJ2-5, is as follows: DGGITQSPKYLFRKEGQNVTLSCEQNLNHDAMYWYRQDPGQGLRLIYYSQIVNDFQKGDIAEGYSVSREKKESFPLTVTSAQKNPTAFYLCASGQGLETQYFGPGTRLLVL.

This chain joins TRBV6-5 and TRBJ1-1; a possible D gene is TRBD1 (6 bases). Looked up from germline, CDR1 is MNHEY and CDR2 is SVGAGI. V lost 6 bases and J 0 bases, leaving 14 bases between the germline ends. This CDR3 is built from 15 residues. CDR3 sequence (DNA): TGTGCCAGCAGACAGGGCAGGTCTTTGAACACTGAAGCTTTCTTT. Protein product: CASRQGRSLNTEAFF.

The CDR3 here is CASSFFPEYEQYF. DNA of the CDR3: TGTGCCAGCAGCTTTTTCCCAGAATACGAGCAGTACTTC. The chain is built from TRBV7-8 and TRBJ2-7; no reliable D call. Deletions cut 3 bases from V and 4 bases from J, with 10 bases between. CDR1 SGHVS and CDR2 FQNEAQ come from the germline V gene. The CDR3 has 13 amino acids.

This chain connects TRBV7-9 to TRBJ1-2; TRBD1 matches at 8 bases. V gave up 1 base and J gave up 7 bases; unmatched junction bases: 2. This CDR3 contains 13 residues. Germline values: CDR1 SEHNR, CDR2 FQNEAQ (reference sequence). The CDR3 here is CASSLEDRAGYTF. The CDR3 DNA sequence: TGTGCCAGCAGCTTAGAGGACAGGGCTGGCTACACCTTC.

The count of this clone is one. The genes are TRBV7-2 and TRBJ2-2; D may be TRBD2 (6 bases). Germline CDR1 reads SGHTA; CDR2 reads FQGNSA. V lost 1 base, J lost 1 base, and 10 bases lay in between. CDR3 size: 16 residues. The CDR3 nucleotides read TGTGCCAGCAGCTTAGGTGGGAGGTTGAACACCGGGGAGCTGTTTTTT. Its translation: CASSLGGRLNTGELFF.

The J gene is TRBJ2-2, the V gene TRBV24-1; D is perhaps TRBD2 (7 bases). Germline CDR1 KGHDR, CDR2 SFDVKD. The CDR3 length is 16 residues. With 9 bases removed from V and 5 bases from J, the gap between germline ends came to 21 bases. The CDR3 is CATARGGATRTGELFF. As DNA, the CDR3 is TGTGCCACCGCAAGGGGGGGGGCCACGAGGACCGGGGAGCTGTTTTTT.

The gene calls are TRBV5-1 and TRBJ2-2; D unclear. This CDR3 has 14 amino acids. With 4 bases removed from V and 0 bases from J, the gap between germline ends came to 7 bases. Germline loops: CDR1 SGHRS, CDR2 YFSETQ. This CDR3 reads CASSRLPNTGELFF. DNA of the CDR3: TGCGCCAGCAGCCGGTTACCGAACACCGGGGAGCTGTTTTTT. The full variable domain, completed using reference TRBV5-1 and TRBJ2-2, is KAGVTQTPRYLIKTRGQQVTLSCSPISGHRSVSWYQQTPGQGLQFLFEYFSETQRNKGNFPGRFSGRQFSNSRSEMNVSTLELGDSALYLCASSRLPNTGELFFGEGSRLTVL.

The chain carries TRBV6-5 and TRBJ1-4; D is undetermined. The CDR3 is made up of 12 amino acids. Germline values: CDR1 MNHEY, CDR2 SVGAGI. The germline V and J ends were trimmed by 6 bases and 8 bases, with 10 bases remaining between them. This CDR3 reads CASRVQIEKLFF. The DNA of the CDR3 is TGTGCCAGCAGAGTACAGATAGAAAAACTGTTTTTT.

This chain uses TRBV9 with TRBJ2-3; 9 bases fit TRBD2. Germline V lookup: CDR1 SGDLS, CDR2 YYNGEE. With 2 bases clipped from V and 5 bases from J, the junction kept 9 bases outside the gene matches. The CDR3 extends over 16 amino acids. DNA of the CDR3: TGTGCCAGCAGCGTTAGCGGGGGCGGAACGAAAGATACGCAGTATTTT. It is translated as CASSVSGGGTKDTQYF.

The table lists this clone with a count of one. The genes are TRBV6-5 and TRBJ2-3; maybe TRBD1 (5 bases). This CDR3 has 12 amino acids. Trimming left V 6 bases short and J 5 bases short, with 9 bases between. Germline V CDR1 and CDR2: MNHEY, SVGAGI. The CDR3 loop is CASSVTGDTQYF. CDR3 sequence (DNA): TGTGCCAGCAGCGTTACAGGAGATACGCAGTATTTT.

The J gene is TRBJ2-3, the V gene TRBV6-1; tentative D call: TRBD2 (6 bases). Trimming took 1 base from V and 4 from J, leaving 12 bases between them. The germline V gene has CDR1 MNHNS and CDR2 SASEGT. The length of the CDR3 is 15 residues. The CDR3 protein is CASSEVGGLADTQYF. The CDR3 coding sequence is TGTGCCAGCAGTGAAGTTGGGGGGTTGGCAGATACGCAGTATTTT.

The chain uses TRBV5-1 and TRBJ1-1; 11 bases align to TRBD1. CDR1 and CDR2 (germline): SGHRS, YFSETQ. V was pared by 1 base and J by 1 base, with 12 bases of the junction left unmatched. The CDR3 totals 19 residues. CDR3 sequence: CASSLTGQGATETNTEAFF. CDR3 sequence (DNA): TGCGCCAGCAGCTTGACAGGACAGGGGGCTACAGAAACGAACACTGAAGCTTTCTTT.

The chain links TRBV23-1 to TRBJ2-2; D ambiguous. Being an ORF, TRBV23-1 has a function that is uncertain. The germline V and J ends were trimmed by 4 bases and 0 bases, with 9 bases remaining between them. The CDR3 covers 15 residues. CDR3: CASSRHYSNTGELFF. DNA for the CDR3: TGCGCCAGCAGTCGCCACTATTCGAACACCGGGGAGCTGTTTTTT.

The gene calls are TRBV28 and TRBJ2-7; TRBD1 matches 9 bases. The germline gives CDR1 MDHEN, CDR2 SYDVKM. Trimming took 6 bases from V and 0 from J; bases not matched to a gene: 3. The CDR3 extends over 14 amino acids. The CDR3, as DNA: TGTGCCAGCAGGACAGGGGGAAGCTCCTACGAGCAGTACTTC. Residues: CASRTGGSSYEQYF.

This chain uses TRBV5-4 with TRBJ2-2; weak D call: TRBD2 (5 bases). Trimming left V 10 bases short and J 6 bases short, with 28 bases between. Germline CDR1 is SGHNT and CDR2 is YYREEE (reference sequence). The CDR3 sequence is 17 residues long. The CDR3 sequence: CAASRGTVPYGAGELFF. The DNA for the CDR3 is TGTGCCGCTAGCCGGGGTACGGTCCCCTATGGAGCCGGGGAGCTGTTTTTT.

This chain uses TRBV3-1 (or the pseudogene TRBV3-2) with TRBJ2-2, with D possibly matching TRBD2 (6 bases). There are 14 residues in the CDR3. Germline-derived CDR1 and CDR2 are LGHDT and YNNKEL (reference sequence). V dropped 3 bases and J dropped 6 bases, with 11 bases sitting between them. As DNA, the CDR3 is TGTGCCAGCAGCCAGACTAGACGGGCCGGGGAGCTGTTTTTT. It specifies CASSQTRRAGELFF.